This T cell receptor (beta chain) was documented in a study of blood T cells in healthy people across ages. CDR1 is MNHNS and CDR2 is SASEGT in the germline V gene. The ends were cut back, 1 base at V and 0 bases at J, with 6 bases in the middle. This CDR3 has 14 amino acids. The second PCR ran about 6 to 11 cycles with a sample-barcoded 5' primer and J-beta primers. TCRdb re-called the 5' RACE reads with MiXCR, one entry per CDR3 protein. The repertoire includes about 800,000 distinct CDR3 sequences, 58% of them detected once, and 22% sits in the top ten. The sequenced material came from blood. The chain has TRBV6-1 and TRBJ2-5, with D unclear. The sequence derives from a man aged 25-45 years in good health. This CDR3 reads CASSEDYHQETQYF. Written as DNA, the CDR3 is TGTGCCAGCAGTGAAGACTATCACCAAGAGACCCAGTACTTC.